This is a list of T cell receptor beta chains from one sample in a study of blood T cell repertoires in COVID-19. Clones were sequenced by immunoSEQ multiplex PCR, and TCRdb holds only the in-frame ones, with some missing. Among about 220,000 clones listed, about 78% were seen once. Input material: peripheral blood. These receptors all stem from an older woman with acute or convalescent COVID-19. CDR3s include the opening cysteine and the closing phenylalanine or tryptophan. A D gene is named only where the DNA matches it firmly. Only some rows state a clone size, as once, few, many or a class for expanded clones.

cdr3_nt	cdr3_aa	v_call	clone_size	j_call	d_call
TGTGCCAGCAGTTTTCGGACAGAAGGTCCCTACGAGCAGTACTTC	CASSFRTEGPYEQYF	TRBV27	NA	TRBJ2-7	NA
TGCGCCATGGGGGCGGGGGCAAGTGGCTACACCTTC	CAMGAGASGYTF	TRBV6-6	NA	TRBJ1-2	NA
TGTGCCAGCAGCCCATTCCGAGACACTGAAGCTTTCTTT	CASSPFRDTEAFF	TRBV14	NA	TRBJ1-1	NA
TGTGCCAGCAGCCCCGGGACAGGGCCGCCTGGGGCCAACGTCCTGACTTTC	CASSPGTGPPGANVLTF	TRBV7-9	NA	TRBJ2-6	TRBD1
TGTGCCAGCACCCACGGACAGGGTCTCAACAATGAGCAGTTCTTC	CASTHGQGLNNEQFF	TRBV6-6	NA	TRBJ2-1	TRBD1
TGTGCCAGCGGAAAGCGGGGGGGCCGAACCGGGGAGCTGTTTTTT	CASGKRGGRTGELFF	TRBV2	NA	TRBJ2-2	TRBD2
TGTGCCAGCAGCTTGTCAGGGGGAGGTAATGAGCAGTTCTTC	CASSLSGGGNEQFF	TRBV5-5	NA	TRBJ2-1	NA
TGTGCCAGCAGCACCCACAGGGCTACCTATAATTCACCCCTCCACTTT	CASSTHRATYNSPLHF	TRBV9	NA	TRBJ1-6	NA
TGTGCCAGCAGCTTAAGGCCAGGGGCTGGAAACACCATATATTTT	CASSLRPGAGNTIYF	TRBV11-3	few	TRBJ1-3	NA
TGTGCCTGGAGTCCTCCGCCAGGGAATAGCAATCAGCCCCAGCATTTT	CAWSPPPGNSNQPQHF	TRBV30	few	TRBJ1-5	NA
TGCGCCAGCAGCTTGGTCGAGGACGGGGAGCTGTTTTTT	CASSLVEDGELFF	TRBV5-1	few	TRBJ2-2	NA
TGCGCCAGCAGCTCGGGACAGGGGTGGAACGAGCAGTACTTC	CASSSGQGWNEQYF	TRBV5-1	NA	TRBJ2-7	TRBD1
TGTGCCAGCAGCCTACTGGGTGAGGAGACCGGGGAGCTGTTTTTT	CASSLLGEETGELFF	TRBV5-6	NA	TRBJ2-2	NA
TGTGCCAGCAGCTCCGGAGGGGGGGCTCCATACGAGCAGTACTTC	CASSSGGGAPYEQYF	TRBV5-6	NA	TRBJ2-7	NA
TGTGCCACCACTCAGGGGGTTGAAGCTTTCTTT	CATTQGVEAFF	TRBV6-6	NA	TRBJ1-1	TRBD1
TGCGCCAGCAGCTTGGAGGGACAGACGAACACCGGGGAGCTGTTTTTT	CASSLEGQTNTGELFF	TRBV5-1	NA	TRBJ2-2	TRBD1
TGTGCCAGCAGAGGCGGGGGACACGAGCAGTACTTC	CASRGGGHEQYF	TRBV7-2	NA	TRBJ2-7	TRBD2
TGTGCCAGCAGAGCCTGGCGGGGGGGCCGTTCGGAGGAGACCCAGTACTTC	CASRAWRGGRSEETQYF	TRBV7-9	NA	TRBJ2-5	TRBD2
TGTGCCAGCAGTTACTCCCGGACAGGGACCTATGGCTACACCTTC	CASSYSRTGTYGYTF	TRBV6-5	NA	TRBJ1-2	TRBD1
TGTGCCAGCAGCCGGTCCGGGAGCTCCTACAATGAGCAGTTCTTC	CASSRSGSSYNEQFF	TRBV3-1/TRBV3-2	NA	TRBJ2-1	NA